This passage covers 9 T cell receptor beta chains from one sample sequenced in a study of blood T cell repertoires in COVID-19. TCRdb's table, derived via immunoSEQ multiplex PCR, lists solely in-frame clones and lacks some. Here the sample spans some 490,000 clones, 88% being singletons. The sample taken for sequencing was PBMCs or T cells enriched from blood (not recorded which). These receptors originate from an older woman who had recovered from COVID-19.

A remark on this clone: The sample contains more than one DNA sequence encoding this CDR3. The chain couples TRBV19 to TRBJ2-5; TRBD2 is a possible D gene (5 bases). The CDR3 runs to 13 residues. The V gene lost 0 bases and the J gene lost 4 bases, with 6 bases spanning the gap. Per the germline V gene, CDR1 is LNHDA and CDR2 is SQIVND (reference sequence). Here the CDR3 reads CASSIDRGETQYF. The DNA for the CDR3 is TGTGCCAGTAGTATAGATCGGGGAGAGACCCAGTACTTC. The full variable domain, its missing parts supplied by reference TRBV19 and TRBJ2-5, is DGGITQSPKYLFRKEGQNVTLSCEQNLNHDAMYWYRQDPGQGLRLIYYSQIVNDFQKGDIAEGYSVSREKKESFPLTVTSAQKNPTAFYLCASSIDRGETQYFGPGTRLLVL.

V usage is TRBV6-5 and J usage is TRBJ1-1; D not resolved. CDR1 is MNHEY and CDR2 is SVGAGI in the germline V gene. The CDR3 consists of 14 residues. V shed 7 bases and J shed 5 bases, with 17 bases lying between them. This CDR3 is CASIQDGGLTEAFF. The CDR3 DNA reads TGTGCCAGCATCCAGGACGGAGGCTTGACTGAAGCTTTCTTT.

The genes are TRBV10-1 and TRBJ1-3, with a possible D match to TRBD1 (5 bases). CDR1 and CDR2 from the germline V gene are WNHNN and SYGVQD (reference sequence). The CDR3 extends over 14 amino acids. V was cut by 8 bases and J by 4 bases, with 15 bases left in between. The CDR3 protein is CASRGRAGGNTIYF. The CDR3 coding sequence is TGCGCCAGCCGGGGGAGGGCTGGAGGAAACACCATATATTTT.

V gene TRBV5-4 combines with J gene TRBJ2-3; tentatively, D is TRBD2 (6 bases). Trimming pared 5 bases from V and 3 bases from J, leaving 16 bases between. The CDR3 is 15 residues long. Germline assignment: CDR1 SGHNT and CDR2 YYREEE (reference sequence). The CDR3 region has the DNA TGTGCCAGCAGGGCCCGTGGGACTGGGACAGATACGCAGTATTTT. Its protein is CASRARGTGTDTQYF.

The V and J genes are TRBV6-1 and TRBJ1-5; D is unresolved. With 2 bases removed from V and 7 bases from J, the gap between germline ends came to 12 bases. Per the germline V gene, CDR1 is MNHNS and CDR2 is SASEGT. This CDR3 spans 14 amino acids. The CDR3 DNA sequence: TGTGCCAGCAGTGAATTTAGGGAGGGCCAGCCCCAGCATTTT. Translation: CASSEFREGQPQHF.

V and J are TRBV12-5 and TRBJ2-5, with TRBD1 matching 10 bases. There are 15 residues in the CDR3. The junction had 7 bases not matched to a gene; V was cut back by 6 bases and J by 3 bases. The germline gives CDR1 LGHNT, CDR2 FRNRAP. CDR3 protein: CASGRLGQGEETQYF. The CDR3 bases are TGTGCTAGTGGCCGACTAGGACAGGGGGAAGAGACCCAGTACTTC.

This sequence joins TRBV19 and TRBJ1-5; TRBD1 agrees at 7 bases. Germline assignment: CDR1 LNHDA and CDR2 SQIVND (reference sequence). This CDR3 is built from 15 residues. The V and J ends lost 4 bases and 3 bases, in that order; junction bases with no gene match: 6. The CDR3 protein is CASSTWTGFNQPQHF. CDR3 nucleotides: TGTGCCAGTAGTACGTGGACAGGCTTCAATCAGCCCCAGCATTTT.

The V and J genes are TRBV24-1 and TRBJ1-2, with 7 bases that match TRBD1. Germline V gene sequence: CDR1 KGHDR, CDR2 SFDVKD. Trimming cost V 2 bases and J 7 bases; bases outside gene matches: 3. The CDR3 length is 13 residues. The chain's CDR3 is CATSDYRGSGYTF. CDR3 coding DNA: TGTGCCACCAGTGATTACAGGGGCTCTGGCTACACCTTC.

The V and J genes are TRBV11-3 and TRBJ1-5; a weak D match, TRBD1 (6 bases). Trimming took 1 base from V and 1 from J, leaving 8 bases between them. Germline V gives CDR1 SGHNT, CDR2 YENEEA. CDR3 length equals 15 residues. Here the CDR3 DNA reads TGTGCCAGCAGCTTAGGTCAGGGGAGCAATCAGCCCCAGCATTTT. Protein product: CASSLGQGSNQPQHF.